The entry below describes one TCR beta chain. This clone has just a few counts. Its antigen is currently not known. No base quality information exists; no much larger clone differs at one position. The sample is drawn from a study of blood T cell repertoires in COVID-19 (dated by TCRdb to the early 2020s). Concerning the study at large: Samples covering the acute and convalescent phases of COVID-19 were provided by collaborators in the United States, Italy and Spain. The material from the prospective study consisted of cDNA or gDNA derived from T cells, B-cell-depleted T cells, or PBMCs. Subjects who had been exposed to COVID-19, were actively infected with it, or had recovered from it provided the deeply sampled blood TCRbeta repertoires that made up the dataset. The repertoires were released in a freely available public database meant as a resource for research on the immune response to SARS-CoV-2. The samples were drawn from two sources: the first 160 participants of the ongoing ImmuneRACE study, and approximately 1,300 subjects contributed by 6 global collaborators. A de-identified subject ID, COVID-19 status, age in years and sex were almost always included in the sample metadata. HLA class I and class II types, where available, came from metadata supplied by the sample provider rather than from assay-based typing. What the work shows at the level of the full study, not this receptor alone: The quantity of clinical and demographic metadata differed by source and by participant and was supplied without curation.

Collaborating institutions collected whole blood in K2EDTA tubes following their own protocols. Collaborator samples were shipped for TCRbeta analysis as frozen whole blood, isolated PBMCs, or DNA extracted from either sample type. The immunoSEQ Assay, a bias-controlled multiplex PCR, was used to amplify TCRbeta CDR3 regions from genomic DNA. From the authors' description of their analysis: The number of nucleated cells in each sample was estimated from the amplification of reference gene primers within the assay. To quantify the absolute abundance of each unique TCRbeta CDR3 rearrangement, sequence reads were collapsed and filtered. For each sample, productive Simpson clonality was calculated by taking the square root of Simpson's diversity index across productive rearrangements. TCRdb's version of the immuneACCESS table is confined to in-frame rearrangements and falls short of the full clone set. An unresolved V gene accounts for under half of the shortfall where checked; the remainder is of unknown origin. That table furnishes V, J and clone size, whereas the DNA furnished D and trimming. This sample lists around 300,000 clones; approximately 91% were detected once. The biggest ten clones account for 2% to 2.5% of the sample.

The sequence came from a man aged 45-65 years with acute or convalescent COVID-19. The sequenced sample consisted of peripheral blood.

The CDR3 region reads CATFPGGAGTEAFF. The nucleotides read TGTGCCACCTTCCCGGGGGGCGCGGGCACTGAAGCTTTCTTT. Here the chain combines TRBV27 and TRBJ1-1, and TRBD1 may be the D gene, going by 6 matching bases. V lost 10 bases and J lost 4 bases; the stretch between them is 19 bases long. The CDR3, from cysteine to phenylalanine, totals 14 residues. Only the CDR3 portion is preserved as DNA: 42 bases, with reading frame beginning at the first base. CDR1 and CDR2 (MNHEY, SMNVEV) derive from the germline V gene (reference sequence).